This T cell receptor (beta chain) was documented in a study of tumor-infiltrating lymphocytes in primary liver carcinoma. TCR beta cDNA came from 400 to 500 ng total RNA, primed with a constant-region primer. Three nested multiplex PCR rounds, a slightly modified ARM-PCR, produced the libraries for TCR beta. Use of TRBV1-TRBV30 forward primers with a C-beta reverse primer characterized the first two PCR rounds, which lasted nine to eleven cycles each. Each CDR3 protein gets one entry after TCRdb re-called the multiplex PCR reads with MiXCR. The sample includes some 190,000 distinct CDR3 sequences, less than 65% seen only once; the top ten take around three quarters. This CDR3 comprises 12 residues. V lost 7 bases and J lost 1, with 11 bases in between. Germline CDR1 reads SQVTM; CDR2 reads ANQGSEA. Germline DNA was also extracted, with blood RNA taken from unsorted whole blood.

Sequencing input: peripheral blood. The sequence was obtained from a man aged 35 to 55 with primary liver carcinoma and hepatitis B virus infection. The J gene is TRBJ2-7, the V gene TRBV29-1; D is ambiguous. CDR3 nucleotides: TGCAGCGCTATCGACAATTCCTACGAGCAGTACTTC. Protein product: CSAIDNSYEQYF.